These 5 T cell receptor beta chains were all obtained from the same sample, sequenced in a study of cytomegalovirus exposure and HLA in healthy donors. Here immunoSEQ multiplex PCR was the method, and the copy in TCRdb shows in-frame clones only, minus some. The table includes about 49,000 clones, 92% detected once. Sample: PBMCs. The receptor source for this set is a man aged 18 to 29 in good health and CMV-seronegative.

The CDR3 protein is CASGGDPMTSRPYEQYF. CDR3 sequence (DNA): TGCGCCTCGGGCGGGGACCCCATGACTAGCAGACCCTACGAGCAGTACTTC. The chain joins TRBV5-1 to TRBJ2-7; TRBD2 aligns across 7 bases. The CDR3 is 17 residues long. The germline V gene encodes CDR1 SGHRS and CDR2 YFSETQ. The V and J ends lost 10 bases and 2 bases, in that order; junction bases with no gene match: 21. Together with reference TRBV5-1 and TRBJ2-7, the CDR3 gives the full variable domain: KAGVTQTPRYLIKTRGQQVTLSCSPISGHRSVSWYQQTPGQGLQFLFEYFSETQRNKGNFPGRFSGRQFSNSRSEMNVSTLELGDSALYLCASGGDPMTSRPYEQYFGPGTRLTVT.

The chain combines TRBV5-1 with TRBJ1-1, with 7 nucleotides matching TRBD1. V was clipped by 5 bases and J by 4 bases; unmatched bases: 11. There are 15 residues in the CDR3. Germline loops: CDR1 SGHRS, CDR2 YFSETQ. The CDR3 DNA follows: TGCGCCAGCAGACTGCAGGACAGGACGGGCACTGAAGCTTTCTTT. As protein: CASRLQDRTGTEAFF.

This chain uses TRBV9 with TRBJ2-1; TRBD2 agrees at 7 bases. The germline V gene has CDR1 SGDLS and CDR2 YYNGEE. The CDR3 runs to 15 residues. With V trimmed by 3 bases and J by 8 bases, 11 bases remained unmatched. CDR3 amino acids: CASSARAGVRDEQFF. For the CDR3, the DNA is TGTGCCAGCAGCGCGAGGGCGGGAGTTAGGGATGAGCAGTTCTTC.

The chain recombines TRBV28 with TRBJ2-7, with D unclear. The germline CDR1 and CDR2 sequences are MDHEN and SYDVKM. The CDR3 spans 11 residues. V was pared by 10 bases and J by 4 bases, with 11 bases between. This CDR3 is CANGDGYEQYF. The CDR3 DNA follows: TGTGCCAATGGTGACGGGTACGAGCAGTACTTC.

The chain recombines TRBV18 with TRBJ2-7, with TRBD2 as a possible D gene (6 bases). Germline CDR1 is KGHSH and CDR2 is LQKENI. The CDR3 length is 12 residues. Trimming shortened V by 5 bases and J by 5 bases, and 10 bases separated the two germline ends. CDR3 in amino acids: CASSTKRDEQYF. CDR3 nucleotides: TGTGCCAGCTCAACCAAGCGGGACGAGCAGTACTTC.